This T cell receptor beta chain was observed in a study of T cells in Graves' hyperthyroidism and ophthalmopathy. Looked up from germline, CDR1 is LNHNV and CDR2 is YYDKDF (reference sequence). V dropped 5 bases and J dropped 4 bases, with 20 bases sitting between them. The CDR3 loop spans 17 amino acids. In its sample, this clonotype was seen a few times. RNA transcripts yielded amplified TCR beta CDR3 regions. HTBI primers were used for first-round RT-PCR of the TCR CDR3. TCRdb itself ran the multiplex PCR reads through MiXCR, one entry per CDR3 protein. The data contain 550,000 to 700,000 distinct CDR3 sequences, about 15% of them singletons.

The sequencing sample was made of blood. This clonotype originated in a woman between 35 and 50 years old with Graves' ophthalmopathy. V usage is TRBV15 and J usage is TRBJ2-2; tentative D call: TRBD2 (6 bases). The CDR3 bases are TGTGCCACCAGCTCACCCTGGGGGAGCGGGTCCACCGGGGAGCTGTTTTTT. This codes for CATSSPWGSGSTGELFF. Drawing the rest from reference TRBV15 and TRBJ2-2, the complete variable domain is DAMVIQNPRYQVTQFGKPVTLSCSQTLNHNVMYWYQQKSSQAPKLLFHYYDKDFNNEADTPDNFQSRRPNTSFCFLDIRSPGLGDTAMYLCATSSPWGSGSTGELFFGEGSRLTVL.